The 23 T cell receptor beta chains below come from one sample, sequenced in a study of blood T cell repertoires in COVID-19. Method: immunoSEQ multiplex PCR; TCRdb's copy keeps in-frame clones and lacks some. The sample contains some 200,000 clones, about 90% of which appear only once. Sample: PBMCs or T cells enriched from blood (not recorded which). These receptors came from a woman between 18 and 29 years old who had recovered from COVID-19.

The chain uses TRBV28 and TRBJ1-5; 9 nucleotides line up with TRBD1. CDR1 and CDR2 from the germline V gene are MDHEN and SYDVKM. The CDR3 contains 16 residues. V gave up 7 bases and J gave up 1 base; unmatched junction bases: 8. Here the CDR3 reads CASTTTGTGSNQPQHF. CDR3 sequence (DNA): TGTGCCAGCACTACCACCGGGACAGGGAGCAATCAGCCCCAGCATTTT.

The rearrangement links TRBV20-1 to TRBJ1-5; 7 nucleotides line up with TRBD1. There are 11 residues in the CDR3. The V gene's germline CDR1 is DFQATT and CDR2 SNEGSKA (reference sequence). The V gene end was trimmed by 6 bases and the J gene end by 13 bases; junction bases not matched to a gene: 9. The CDR3 reads CSANRDSFQHF. CDR3 bases: TGCAGTGCAAACCGGGACAGCTTTCAGCATTTT.

The rearrangement uses TRBV6-5 and TRBJ2-3, with D possibly being TRBD2 (5 bases). Germline CDR1 and CDR2: MNHEY and SVGAGI. With 7 bases removed from V and 2 bases from J, the gap between germline ends came to 10 bases. The CDR3 has 13 amino acids. This chain's CDR3 is CASTSGITDTQYF. In nucleotides, the CDR3 is TGTGCCAGCACCTCCGGGATCACAGATACGCAGTATTTT.

V is TRBV6-4 and J is TRBJ2-1; D unresolved. This CDR3 has 11 residues. CDR1 MRHNA and CDR2 SNTAGT come from the germline V gene. V was pared by 7 bases and J by 9 bases, with 10 bases between. CDR3 sequence: CASKDRGEQFF. CDR3 coding DNA: TGTGCCAGCAAAGACCGCGGTGAGCAGTTCTTC.

This clone is a singleton in its sample. The CDR3, as DNA: TGTGCCATCCGGCCGGTGGCGGGGGAAAAACTGTTTTTT. It translates to CAIRPVAGEKLFF. This chain connects TRBV7-9 to TRBJ1-4; no definite D call. Trimming removed 10 bases from V and 8 bases from J, with 17 bases in between. The germline V gene has CDR1 SEHNR and CDR2 FQNEAQ (reference sequence). The CDR3 is 13 residues long.

The chain joins TRBV28 to TRBJ2-3; D is unclear. V was trimmed by 5 bases and J by 4 bases, leaving 13 bases between them. CDR3 length: 14 residues. Germline V gene lookup returns CDR1 MDHEN and CDR2 SYDVKM. Here the CDR3 DNA reads TGTGCCAGCAGTCCACTTCTGTCCTCAGATACGCAGTATTTT. This sequence encodes CASSPLLSSDTQYF.

The chain's CDR3 is CASSLNRAGGTF. DNA of the CDR3: TGTGCCAGCAGCTTAAATAGGGCAGGGGGAACCTTC. The gene calls are TRBV13 and TRBJ1-2, with 7 bases identical to TRBD1. The CDR3 spans 12 residues. From germline, CDR1 is PRHDT and CDR2 FYEKMQ (reference sequence). The V segment lost 2 bases and the J segment 14 bases; nucleotides outside the gene matches: 8. Based on the CDR3 plus reference TRBV13 and TRBJ1-2, the full variable domain is AAGVIQSPRHLIKEKRETATLKCYPIPRHDTVYWYQQGPGQDPQFLISFYEKMQSDKGSIPDRFSAQQFSDYHSELNMSSLELGDSALYFCASSLNRAGGTFGSGTRLTVV.

This clone was found a few times. The V call is TRBV19, the J call TRBJ1-1; the D is unclear. The CDR3 loop spans 13 amino acids. Between the trimmed V and J ends, which lost 9 bases and 3 bases, there was a span of 14 bases. Per the germline V gene, CDR1 is LNHDA and CDR2 is SQIVND (reference sequence). For the CDR3, the DNA is TGTGCCAGCCTTGACTTGGCTGACACTGAAGCTTTCTTT. Translated, it gives CASLDLADTEAFF.

The V gene is TRBV6-1, the J gene TRBJ2-5; TRBD2 matches at 7 bases. J lost 3 bases, V lost 2 bases, and 6 bases had no gene match. This CDR3 is built from 15 residues. Germline values: CDR1 MNHNS, CDR2 SASEGT. CDR3 sequence (DNA): TGTGCCAGCAGTGAAAGGGCGGGGGTCGAAGAGACCCAGTACTTC. It translates to CASSERAGVEETQYF.

In this sample, this clone turned up once. The chain carries TRBV11-2 and TRBJ1-2, with unresolved D. Trimming shortened V by 0 bases and J by 0 bases, and 11 bases separated the two germline ends. This CDR3 spans 16 amino acids. The germline CDR1 and CDR2 sequences are SGHAT and FQNNGV. CDR3 sequence: CASSLDMRAANYGYTF. The CDR3 DNA follows: TGTGCCAGCAGCTTAGACATGAGGGCGGCTAACTATGGCTACACCTTC.

V gene TRBV10-3 combines with J gene TRBJ2-7, with a weak D call TRBD2 (5 bases). The CDR3 contains 15 residues. The germline V gene has CDR1 ENHRY and CDR2 SYGVKD. Trimming cost V 3 bases and J 3 bases, with 15 bases left between them. CDR3 DNA sequence: TGTGCCATCAGTGACCCGGGATCTTCCGGCTACGAGCAGTACTTC. Protein sequence: CAISDPGSSGYEQYF.

This chain links TRBV30 with TRBJ1-2; D is perhaps TRBD1 (6 bases). This CDR3 comprises 12 residues. The germline gives CDR1 GTSNPN, CDR2 SVGIG (reference sequence). V was pared by 4 bases and J by 3 bases, with 9 bases between. DNA for the CDR3: TGTGCCTGGACTCCAGGGGACTATGGCTACACCTTC. Amino acids: CAWTPGDYGYTF.

V gene TRBV19 combines with J gene TRBJ1-1; D is perhaps TRBD1 (6 bases). Germline V gene lookup returns CDR1 LNHDA and CDR2 SQIVND (reference sequence). This CDR3 region has 14 residues. The ends were cut back, 6 bases at V and 2 bases at J, with 13 bases in the middle. CDR3: CASRLQGLNTEAFF. The CDR3, as DNA: TGTGCCAGTAGATTACAGGGACTAAACACTGAAGCTTTCTTT.

This sequence joins TRBV9 and TRBJ2-3; D is unresolved. Trimming took 3 bases from V and 4 from J, leaving 9 bases between them. Germline V lookup: CDR1 SGDLS, CDR2 YYNGEE. The length of the CDR3 is 13 residues. The chain's CDR3 is CASSERWADTQYF. The CDR3 coding sequence is TGTGCCAGCAGCGAGAGGTGGGCAGATACGCAGTATTTT.

J is TRBJ1-6 and V is TRBV7-6; 9 positions match TRBD1. Looked up from germline, CDR1 is SGHVS and CDR2 is FNYEAQ. V was pared by 4 bases and J by 7 bases, with 5 bases of the junction left unmatched. The CDR3 loop spans 15 amino acids. The CDR3 loop reads CASSSQDRGNSPLHF. CDR3 nucleotide sequence: TGTGCCAGCAGCTCCCAGGACAGGGGAAATTCACCCCTCCACTTT.

The gene calls are TRBV19 and TRBJ2-2; 11 bases fit TRBD1. Germline loops: CDR1 LNHDA, CDR2 SQIVND (reference sequence). The CDR3 loop spans 18 amino acids. The V and J ends lost 5 bases and 3 bases, in that order; junction bases with no gene match: 11. CDR3: CASSVRDRGYVDTGELFF. The DNA of the CDR3 is TGTGCCAGTAGTGTTCGGGACAGGGGGTACGTGGACACCGGGGAGCTGTTTTTT.

The chain is built from TRBV6-5 and TRBJ1-1, with 7 positions matching TRBD1. The CDR3 extends over 14 amino acids. Per the germline V gene, CDR1 is MNHEY and CDR2 is SVGAGI. The V gene end was trimmed by 4 bases and the J gene end by 6 bases; junction bases not matched to a gene: 8. The CDR3 reads CASSSTNRGSEAFF. The CDR3 DNA sequence: TGTGCCAGCAGTTCCACTAACAGGGGTTCTGAAGCTTTCTTT.

The rearrangement joins TRBV19 to TRBJ2-5; D perhaps matches TRBD2 (5 bases). Germline values: CDR1 LNHDA, CDR2 SQIVND (reference sequence). Trimming shortened V by 4 bases and J by 5 bases, and 17 bases separated the two germline ends. The CDR3 runs 15 residues. The CDR3, as DNA: TGTGCCAGTAGTAAGCGTCCGCTAGCTGGGGAGACCCAGTACTTC. It codes for CASSKRPLAGETQYF.

This rearrangement joins TRBV27 to TRBJ2-3; D might be TRBD1 (6 bases). CDR3 size: 15 residues. V was cut by 6 bases and J by 1 base, with 14 bases left in between. Germline V gene data show CDR1 as MNHEY and CDR2 as SMNVEV (reference sequence). CDR3 nucleotides: TGTGCCAGCAGACAGGGTGTTTGGGGCACAGATACGCAGTATTTT. Encoded protein: CASRQGVWGTDTQYF.

V usage is TRBV6-5 and J usage is TRBJ1-5; D is undetermined. CDR3 length equals 12 residues. CDR1 and CDR2 from the germline V gene are MNHEY and SVGAGI. Trimming stripped 7 bases from V and 3 bases from J, with 7 bases between. The CDR3: CASTQNNQPQHF. In DNA, the CDR3 is TGTGCCAGCACCCAGAACAATCAGCCCCAGCATTTT.

CDR3 in amino acids: CASSPGLRVTEAFF. DNA of the CDR3: TGCGCCAGCAGCCCGGGCCTCAGGGTAACTGAAGCTTTCTTT. The chain employs TRBV5-1 and TRBJ1-1; a weak D match, TRBD1 (5 bases). The germline V and J ends were trimmed by 4 bases and 5 bases, with 15 bases remaining between them. The CDR3 runs 14 residues. Germline assignment: CDR1 SGHRS and CDR2 YFSETQ.

The rearrangement links TRBV6-5 to TRBJ1-5; the D is unclear. Trimming took 8 bases from V and 6 from J, leaving 14 bases between them. This CDR3 contains 13 residues. The germline V gene encodes CDR1 MNHEY and CDR2 SVGAGI. CDR3 sequence reads: CASGHTVGQPQHF. The DNA of the CDR3 is TGTGCCAGCGGCCACACAGTCGGTCAGCCCCAGCATTTT.

The rearrangement joins TRBV28 to TRBJ1-2; D is ambiguous. Trimming removed 1 base at V and 4 bases at J, with 10 bases between. This CDR3 spans 14 amino acids. Germline lookup yields CDR1 MDHEN and CDR2 SYDVKM. The CDR3 bases are TGTGCCAGCAGTTTATCTGAGGGAATCTATGGCTACACCTTC. Amino acids: CASSLSEGIYGYTF.